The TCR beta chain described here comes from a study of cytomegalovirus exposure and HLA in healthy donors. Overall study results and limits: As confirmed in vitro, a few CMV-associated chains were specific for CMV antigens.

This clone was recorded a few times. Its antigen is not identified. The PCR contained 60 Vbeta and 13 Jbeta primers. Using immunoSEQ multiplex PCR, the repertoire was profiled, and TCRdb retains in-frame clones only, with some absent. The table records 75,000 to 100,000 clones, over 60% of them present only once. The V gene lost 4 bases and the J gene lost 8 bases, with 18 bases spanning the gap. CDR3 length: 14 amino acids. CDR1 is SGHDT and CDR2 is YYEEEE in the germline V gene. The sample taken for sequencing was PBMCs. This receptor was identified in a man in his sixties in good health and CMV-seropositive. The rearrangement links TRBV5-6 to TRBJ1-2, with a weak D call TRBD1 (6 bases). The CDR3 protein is CASSPLWTVDGYTF. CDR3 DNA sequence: TGTGCCAGCAGCCCGCTTTGGACAGTGGACGGCTACACCTTC.